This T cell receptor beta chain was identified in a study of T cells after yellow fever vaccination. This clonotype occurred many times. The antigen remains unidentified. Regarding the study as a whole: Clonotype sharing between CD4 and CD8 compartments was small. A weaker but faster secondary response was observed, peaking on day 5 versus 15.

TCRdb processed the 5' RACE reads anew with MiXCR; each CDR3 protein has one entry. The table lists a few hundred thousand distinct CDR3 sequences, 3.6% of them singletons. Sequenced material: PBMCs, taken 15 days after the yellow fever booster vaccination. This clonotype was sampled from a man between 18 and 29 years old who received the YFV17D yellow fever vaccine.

The CDR3 sequence: CASSARTDYGYTF. CDR3 sequence (DNA): TGTGCCAGCAGCGCCCGGACGGACTATGGCTACACCTTC. This rearrangement joins TRBV7-9 to TRBJ1-2; D remains ambiguous. Deletions cut 5 bases from V and 3 bases from J, with 10 bases between. This CDR3 region has 13 residues. From germline, CDR1 is SEHNR and CDR2 FQNEAQ (reference sequence).